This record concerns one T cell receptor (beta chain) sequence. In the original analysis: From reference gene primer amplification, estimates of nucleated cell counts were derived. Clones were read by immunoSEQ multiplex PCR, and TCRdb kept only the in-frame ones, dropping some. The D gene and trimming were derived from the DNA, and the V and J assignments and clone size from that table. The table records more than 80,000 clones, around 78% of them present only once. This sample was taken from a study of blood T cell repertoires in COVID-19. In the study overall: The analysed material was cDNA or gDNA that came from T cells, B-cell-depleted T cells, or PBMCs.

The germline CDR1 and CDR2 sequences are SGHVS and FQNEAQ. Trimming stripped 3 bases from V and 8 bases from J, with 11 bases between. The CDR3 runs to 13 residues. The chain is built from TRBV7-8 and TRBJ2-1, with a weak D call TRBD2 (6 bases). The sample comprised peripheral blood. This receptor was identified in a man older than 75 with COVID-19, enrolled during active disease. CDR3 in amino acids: CASSFSGSHEQFF. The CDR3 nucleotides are TGTGCCAGCAGCTTTTCCGGGAGTCATGAGCAGTTCTTC.